The entry that follows covers one T cell receptor (beta chain) sequence. Being one base from a much bigger clone, this may be a read error. This entry belongs to a study of T and B cells in COVID-19 patients. Blood genomic DNA input for TRB amplification was 250-500 ng. The germline V and J ends were trimmed by 4 bases and 2 bases, with 15 bases remaining between them. This CDR3 contains 15 residues. Germline V CDR1 and CDR2: LNHNV, YYDKDF (reference sequence). BIOMED2 TRB-A/B primer pools were used in multiplex TRB PCR. TCRdb re-derived calls from the multiplex PCR reads in MiXCR, one entry per CDR3 protein. The table records fewer than 6,500 distinct CDR3 sequences, around 25% of them present only once.

The source is a human donor with active COVID-19. The donor label of this sample is uncertain. Sequenced material: blood. The gene calls are TRBV15 and TRBJ2-7; D is possibly TRBD2 (6 bases). In nucleotides, the CDR3 is TGTGCCACCAGCACGTACCCGACGGGAGCCTACGAGCAGTACTTC. This sequence encodes CATSTYPTGAYEQYF.